Described below is a single T cell receptor (beta chain) sequence and its context. Its target antigen remains unknown. Per-base qualities were not stored, and no clone one base away is much larger. This sample is drawn from a study of blood T cell repertoires in COVID-19 (dated by TCRdb to 2020 to 2022). For the wider study: The collaborator samples originated in the United States, Italy and Spain and spanned the acute and convalescent phases of COVID-19. The material from the prospective study consisted of cDNA or gDNA derived from T cells, B-cell-depleted T cells, or PBMCs. The dataset comprised deeply sampled blood TCRbeta repertoires from subjects exposed to, actively infected with, or recovered from COVID-19. The repertoires were made available in a free public database intended to serve as a resource for research on the immune response to SARS-CoV-2. Samples came from the ongoing ImmuneRACE study (first 160 participants) plus 1,254 subjects from 6 global collaborators. The sample metadata nearly always contained a de-identified subject ID, COVID-19 status, age in years and sex. Where available, HLA class I and class II types were taken from metadata supplied by the sample provider and were not determined by assay-based typing. Beyond this particular receptor, the publication reports: The amount of clinical and demographic metadata varied by source and participant and was provided uncurated.

CDR1 and CDR2, per the germline V gene (reference sequence), are SGHNT and YYREEE. Trimming accounts for 4 bases at V and 5 bases at J, while the number of junction bases matched to no gene is 10. The CDR3, from cysteine to phenylalanine, totals 17 residues. Only the CDR3 DNA is retained, 51 bases long and in frame from the first base. Each collaborating institution followed its own protocols to collect whole blood in K2EDTA tubes. For TCRbeta analysis, collaborator samples were shipped as frozen whole blood, as isolated PBMCs, or as DNA extracted from either sample type. The immunoSEQ Assay, a bias-controlled multiplex PCR, was used to amplify TCRbeta CDR3 regions from genomic DNA. The source study handled its data this way. Within the assay, amplification of reference gene primers was used to estimate how many nucleated cells each sample contained. To quantify the absolute abundance of each unique TCRbeta CDR3 rearrangement, sequence reads were collapsed and filtered. For each sample, productive Simpson clonality was calculated by taking the square root of Simpson's diversity index across productive rearrangements. The immuneACCESS repertoire file appears here via TCRdb, limited to in-frame rearrangements. These files lack a portion of the clones; in checked studies, under half of the deficit traces to unresolved V genes, and the cause of the others is not known. That table is the source of V, J and clone size, and D and trimming were worked out from the DNA. This sample holds more than 110,000 clones; roughly four fifths were observed only once. In total, the top ten clones hold more than 3.5% of the sample.

Sequencing was done on a sample of peripheral blood. The sequence was obtained from a woman in her sixties with acute or convalescent COVID-19. The chain couples TRBV5-4 to TRBJ2-3; TRBD2 matches 13 bases in the middle. The DNA is TGTGCCAGCAGCCCCGGGACTAGCGGGAAGGGGGGAGATACGCAGTATTTT. It translates as CASSPGTSGKGGDTQYF. When the CDR3 is completed using the reference TRBV5-4 and TRBJ2-3 genes on either side, the full variable domain is ETGVTQSPTHLIKTRGQQVTLRCSSQSGHNTVSWYQQALGQGPQFIFQYYREEENGRGNFPPRFSGLQFPNYSSELNVNALELDDSALYLCASSPGTSGKGGDTQYFGPGTRLTVL.